These 2 T cell receptor beta chains originate from one sample sequenced in a study of OX40 agonist ivuxolimab in advanced cancers. The assay was immunoSEQ multiplex PCR, and TCRdb's table has in-frame clones only and misses some. Of 45,000 to 60,000 clones in the sample, 80% to 90% were seen once. This specimen consisted of CD4+ or CD8+ T cells sorted from blood, obtained in a trial of the OX40 agonist ivuxolimab. These receptors were obtained from an adult with an advanced solid tumor such as melanoma, head and neck, liver or kidney cancer.

The V call is TRBV19, the J call TRBJ2-1, with 8 bases identical to TRBD1. Unmatched junction bases numbered 8, after V lost 5 bases and J lost 8 bases. Germline V CDR1 and CDR2: LNHDA, SQIVND (reference sequence). The CDR3 runs to 14 residues. CDR3 nucleotide sequence: TGTGCCAGTAGTGTGGGACAGGCGTTCCATGAGCAGTTCTTC. Residues: CASSVGQAFHEQFF.

This chain joins TRBV19 and TRBJ2-5; the match to TRBD1 covers 9 bases. This CDR3 is 13 amino acids long. The junction had 2 bases not matched to a gene; V was cut back by 4 bases and J by 5 bases. The germline CDR1 and CDR2 sequences are LNHDA and SQIVND (reference sequence). CDR3 in DNA: TGTGCCAGTAGTAATGACAGGGGGGAGACCCAGTACTTC. Encoded protein: CASSNDRGETQYF.